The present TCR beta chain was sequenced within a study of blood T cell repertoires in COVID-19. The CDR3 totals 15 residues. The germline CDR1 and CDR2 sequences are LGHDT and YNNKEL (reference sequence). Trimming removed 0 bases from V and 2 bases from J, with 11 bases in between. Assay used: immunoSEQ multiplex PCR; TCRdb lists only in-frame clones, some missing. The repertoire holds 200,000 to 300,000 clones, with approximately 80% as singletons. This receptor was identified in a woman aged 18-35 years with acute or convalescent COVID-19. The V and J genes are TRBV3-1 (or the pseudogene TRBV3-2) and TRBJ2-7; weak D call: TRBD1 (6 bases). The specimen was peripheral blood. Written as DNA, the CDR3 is TGTGCCAGCAGCCAAGATCTTGGACAGCCCTACGAGCAGTACTTC. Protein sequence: CASSQDLGQPYEQYF.